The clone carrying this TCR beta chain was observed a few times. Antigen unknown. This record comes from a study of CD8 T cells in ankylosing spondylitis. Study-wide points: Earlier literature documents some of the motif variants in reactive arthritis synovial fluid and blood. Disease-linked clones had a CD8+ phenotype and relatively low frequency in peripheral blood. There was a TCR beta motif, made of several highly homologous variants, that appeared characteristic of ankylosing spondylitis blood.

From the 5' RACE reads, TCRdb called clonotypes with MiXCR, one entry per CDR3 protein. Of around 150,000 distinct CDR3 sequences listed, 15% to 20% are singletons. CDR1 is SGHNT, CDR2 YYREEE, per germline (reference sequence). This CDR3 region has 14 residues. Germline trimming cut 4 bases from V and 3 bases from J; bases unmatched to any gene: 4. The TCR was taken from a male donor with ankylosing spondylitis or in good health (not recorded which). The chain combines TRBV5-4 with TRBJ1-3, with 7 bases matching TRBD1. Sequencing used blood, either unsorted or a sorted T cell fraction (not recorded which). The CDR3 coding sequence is TGTGCCAGCAGCCCTGACAGGGTTGGAAACACCATATATTTT. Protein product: CASSPDRVGNTIYF. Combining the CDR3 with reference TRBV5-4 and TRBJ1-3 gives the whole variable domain ETGVTQSPTHLIKTRGQQVTLRCSSQSGHNTVSWYQQALGQGPQFIFQYYREEENGRGNFPPRFSGLQFPNYSSELNVNALELDDSALYLCASSPDRVGNTIYFGEGSWLTVV.